Given below is one T cell receptor (beta chain) in context. This clone's antigen is unknown. The record has no base qualities; no much larger clone is one base away. A distance of 6 bases separates the germline ends of V and J, which lose 2 bases and 4 bases respectively. Reading the germline V gene (reference sequence) gives CDR1 WNHNN and CDR2 SYGVQD. The CDR3 starts with the cysteine, ends with the phenylalanine, and has 13 residues. The CDR3 DNA has 39 bases and is translated from base 1. The data belong to a study of T cell responses to AZD1222 COVID-19 vaccine (dated by TCRdb to the early 2020s). Looking at the study overall: AZD1222 recipients with second doses at about 4 weeks or about 12 weeks were pooled, because spike-specific TCR depth and breadth did not differ between schedules. Enrollment into the trials was organized by age into subgroups of 18-55, 56-69 and 70-plus years, and those subgroups contained approximately 160, 26 and 62 TCR-sequenced participants, respectively. TCR sequencing was performed for roughly 240 trial participants, of whom about 200 were given two doses of AZD1222 and around 26 were given two doses of MenACWY control vaccine.

The intended sense of this specimen's time point label: baseline before first vaccination. The vaccinee samples were drawn from two UK trials, COV001 and COV002, one of which was a single-blind randomized controlled phase 2/3 trial testing AZD1222 (ChAdOx1 nCoV-19) in healthy adults. For TCRbeta chain sequencing, PBMC samples from trial participants were taken at day 0 and at day 28 after the second dose. The CDR3 regions of human TCRbeta chains were analyzed by immunosequencing. Concerning the study's data processing: TCRs in the repertoires were compared against a reference library of SARS-CoV-2-specific TCRs that had been generated with the MIRA antigen-specificity platform. Breadth was defined as the fraction of unique TCRs that were SARS-CoV-2-associated. Depth was defined as the fraction of total T cells that were SARS-CoV-2-associated. Using the MIRA data, each spike-specific TCR was mapped to the spike region that the TCR reacts to and placed in a CD4 or CD8 class. Log10-transformed breadth and depth values were compared by one-way ANOVA with Sidak's multiple comparisons tests. Entries here come from immuneACCESS through TCRdb and include only in-frame sequences with V and J called. Some clones fail to appear in such tables; in the studies checked, an unresolved V gene covers under half of the shortfall, and the cause of the remainder is unknown. That table furnishes V, J and clone size, whereas the DNA furnished D and trimming. The sample table contains roughly 28,000 clones; only one count was recorded for around 90% of them. 1.3% of the sample comes from the top ten.

Broader findings and caveats from the paper: Spike-specific TCR breadth and depth rose significantly after two AZD1222 doses compared with day 0 and with MenACWY recipients. Because no samples from the day 14 peak response were available, repertoires could be characterized only after the peak T cell response. In the small 56-69-year group, the increase in depth fell short of significance, most likely because of low power. Vaccine-associated CD4 TCRs spanned the whole spike protein, with dominant responses in regions 160-218 and 743-854. Most participants were white British and females outnumbered males, and the authors suggested that clonal diversity may have been underestimated. Reportedly, almost half of the unique spike-specific TCRs recognized epitopes lying outside the regions that are mutated in the B.1.351 and B.1.1.7 variants. Conclusions about previously exposed vaccinees are limited because only six or seven AZD1222 recipients were SARS-CoV-2 seropositive at baseline.

This chain joins TRBV10-1 to TRBJ2-1; the D segment cannot be called with confidence. The source material was peripheral blood, sampled on day 0 of AZD1222 vaccination. This receptor was taken from an adult in good health. The CDR3: CASSEVLYNEQFF. Here is the DNA: TGCGCCAGCAGTGAGGTTCTTTACAATGAGCAGTTCTTC.